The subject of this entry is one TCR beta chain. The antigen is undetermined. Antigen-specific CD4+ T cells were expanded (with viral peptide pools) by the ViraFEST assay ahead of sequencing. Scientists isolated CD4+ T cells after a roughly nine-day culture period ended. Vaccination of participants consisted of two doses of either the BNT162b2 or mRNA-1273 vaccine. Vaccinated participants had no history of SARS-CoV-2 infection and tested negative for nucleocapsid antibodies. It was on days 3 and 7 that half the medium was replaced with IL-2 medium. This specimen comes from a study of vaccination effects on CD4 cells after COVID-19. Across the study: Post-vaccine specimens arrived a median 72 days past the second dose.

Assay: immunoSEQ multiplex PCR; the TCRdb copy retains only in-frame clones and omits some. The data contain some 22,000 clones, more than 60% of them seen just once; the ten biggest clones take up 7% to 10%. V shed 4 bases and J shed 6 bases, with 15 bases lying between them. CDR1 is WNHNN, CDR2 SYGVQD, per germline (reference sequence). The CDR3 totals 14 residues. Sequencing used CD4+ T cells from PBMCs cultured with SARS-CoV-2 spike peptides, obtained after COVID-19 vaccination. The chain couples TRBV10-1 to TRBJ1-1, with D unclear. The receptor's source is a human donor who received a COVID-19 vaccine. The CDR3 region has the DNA TGCGCCAGCAGTGGAGGAACGGGATCTTCTGAAGCTTTCTTT. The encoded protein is CASSGGTGSSEAFF.